This TCR beta chain came from a study of T cells after yellow fever vaccination. Study-level background: The fractions with low cell numbers were processed using SMART-Seq v4 Ultra Low Input. The study, taken as a whole, reports: A faster peak, day 5 versus 15, was reached by the weaker secondary response. Primary-vaccination clones mostly resurfaced post-booster (96% CD4, approximately 89% CD8).

This clonotype was recorded many times. The antigen is unknown. Germline assignment: CDR1 LGHDT and CDR2 YNNKEL (reference sequence). This CDR3 has 16 residues. V shed 3 bases and J shed 4 bases, with 16 bases lying between them. In TCRdb, the 5' RACE reads were re-called with MiXCR into one record per CDR3 protein. The table has roughly 150,000 distinct CDR3 sequences, 7% to 9% seen once. The chain combines TRBV3-1 with TRBJ2-4; D possibly corresponds to TRBD2 (6 bases). The sequenced sample was CD4+ T cells sorted from PBMCs, obtained 5 days after the yellow fever booster vaccination. This receptor was obtained from a man aged 25-45 years who received the YFV17D yellow fever vaccine. CDR3 in DNA: TGTGCCAGCAGCCAGGAACTCACGGGAGATAAAAACATTCAGTACTTC. Protein sequence: CASSQELTGDKNIQYF.